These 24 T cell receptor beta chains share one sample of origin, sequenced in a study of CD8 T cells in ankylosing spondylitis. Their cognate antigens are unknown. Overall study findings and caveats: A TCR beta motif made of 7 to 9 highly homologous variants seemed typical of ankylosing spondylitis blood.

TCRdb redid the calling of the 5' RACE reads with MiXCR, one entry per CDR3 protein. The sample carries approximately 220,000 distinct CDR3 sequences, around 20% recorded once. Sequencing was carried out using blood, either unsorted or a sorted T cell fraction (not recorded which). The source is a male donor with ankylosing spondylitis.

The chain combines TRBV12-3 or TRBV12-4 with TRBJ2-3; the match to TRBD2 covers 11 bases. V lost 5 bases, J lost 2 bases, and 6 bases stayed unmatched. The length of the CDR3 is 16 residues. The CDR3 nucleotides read TGTGCCAGCAGTCCCCGGACTAGCGGGTTCACAGATACGCAGTATTTT. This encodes CASSPRTSGFTDTQYF.

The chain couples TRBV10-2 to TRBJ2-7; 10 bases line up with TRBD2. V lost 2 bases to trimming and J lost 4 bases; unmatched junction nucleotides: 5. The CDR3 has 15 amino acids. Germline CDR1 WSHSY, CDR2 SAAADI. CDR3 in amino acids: CASSEHASGGYEQYF. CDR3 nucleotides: TGCGCCAGCAGTGAGCACGCTAGCGGGGGATACGAGCAGTACTTC.

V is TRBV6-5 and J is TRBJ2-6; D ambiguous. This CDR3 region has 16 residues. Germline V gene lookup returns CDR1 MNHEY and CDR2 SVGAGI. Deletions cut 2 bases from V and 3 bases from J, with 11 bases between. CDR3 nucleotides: TGTGCCAGCAGTTACCTCGACTGGGATGGGGCCAACGTCCTGACTTTC. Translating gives CASSYLDWDGANVLTF.

The CDR3: CASSPLGTGRSGANVLTF. The CDR3 DNA follows: TGCGCCAGCAGCCCCCTCGGGACAGGACGCTCTGGGGCCAACGTCCTGACTTTC. The chain uses TRBV4-1 and TRBJ2-6; 8 nucleotides agree with TRBD1. The CDR3 covers 18 residues. Unmatched junction bases numbered 8, after V lost 4 bases and J lost 0 bases. The germline V gene has CDR1 MGHRA and CDR2 YSYEKL.

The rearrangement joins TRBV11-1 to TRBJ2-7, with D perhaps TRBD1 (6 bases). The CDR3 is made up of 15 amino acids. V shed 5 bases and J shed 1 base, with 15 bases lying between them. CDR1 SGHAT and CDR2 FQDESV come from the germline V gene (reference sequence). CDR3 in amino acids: CASSPGQYESYEQYF. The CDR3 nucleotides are TGTGCCAGCAGCCCAGGACAGTACGAGTCCTACGAGCAGTACTTC.

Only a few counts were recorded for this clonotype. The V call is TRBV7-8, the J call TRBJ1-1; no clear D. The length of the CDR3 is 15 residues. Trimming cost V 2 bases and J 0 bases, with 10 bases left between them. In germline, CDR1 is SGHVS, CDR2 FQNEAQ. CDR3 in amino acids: CASSLSADLNTEAFF. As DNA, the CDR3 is TGTGCCAGCAGCTTATCGGCAGACCTGAACACTGAAGCTTTCTTT.

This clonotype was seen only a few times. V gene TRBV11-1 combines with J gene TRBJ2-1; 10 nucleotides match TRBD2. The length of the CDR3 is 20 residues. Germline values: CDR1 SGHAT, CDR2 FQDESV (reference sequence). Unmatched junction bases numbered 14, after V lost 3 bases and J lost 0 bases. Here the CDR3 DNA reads TGTGCCAGCAGCTTTCCGGGACAACCTAGCGGGAGTACCTCCTACAATGAGCAGTTCTTC. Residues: CASSFPGQPSGSTSYNEQFF.

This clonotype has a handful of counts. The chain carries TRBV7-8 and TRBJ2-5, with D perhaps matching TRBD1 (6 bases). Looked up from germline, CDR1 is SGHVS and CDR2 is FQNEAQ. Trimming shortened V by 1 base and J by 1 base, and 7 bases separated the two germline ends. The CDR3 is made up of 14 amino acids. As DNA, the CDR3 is TGTGCCAGCAGCTTAGGGACAGTCCAAGAGACCCAGTACTTC. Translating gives CASSLGTVQETQYF.

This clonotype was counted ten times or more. CDR3 nucleotide sequence: TGCAGCGTCGAACCCCGGGACAGATACAATGAGCAGTTCTTC. Its translation: CSVEPRDRYNEQFF. The rearrangement joins TRBV29-1 to TRBJ2-1; 7 positions match TRBD1. CDR3 length equals 14 residues. The germline CDR1 and CDR2 sequences are SQVTM and ANQGSEA. The junction had 9 bases not matched to a gene; V was cut back by 6 bases and J by 4 bases.

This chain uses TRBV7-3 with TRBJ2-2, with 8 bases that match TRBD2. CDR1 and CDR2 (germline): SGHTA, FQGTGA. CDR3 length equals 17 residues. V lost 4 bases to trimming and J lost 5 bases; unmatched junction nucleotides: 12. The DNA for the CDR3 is TGTGCCAGCAGCTCCCAGACTAGCGCCGAGGGGACCGGGGAGCTGTTTTTT. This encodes CASSSQTSAEGTGELFF.

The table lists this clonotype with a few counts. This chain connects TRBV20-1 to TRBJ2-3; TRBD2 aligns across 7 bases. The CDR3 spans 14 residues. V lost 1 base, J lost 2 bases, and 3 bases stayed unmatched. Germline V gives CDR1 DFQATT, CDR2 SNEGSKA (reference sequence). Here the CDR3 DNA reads TGCAGTGCTAGAGGCGGGAGTCACACAGATACGCAGTATTTT. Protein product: CSARGGSHTDTQYF.

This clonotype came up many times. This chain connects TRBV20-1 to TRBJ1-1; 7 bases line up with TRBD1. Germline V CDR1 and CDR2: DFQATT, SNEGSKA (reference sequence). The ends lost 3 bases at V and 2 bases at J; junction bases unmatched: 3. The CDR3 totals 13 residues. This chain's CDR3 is CSASRTGNTEAFF. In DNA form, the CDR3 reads TGCAGTGCTAGTAGGACAGGCAACACTGAAGCTTTCTTT.

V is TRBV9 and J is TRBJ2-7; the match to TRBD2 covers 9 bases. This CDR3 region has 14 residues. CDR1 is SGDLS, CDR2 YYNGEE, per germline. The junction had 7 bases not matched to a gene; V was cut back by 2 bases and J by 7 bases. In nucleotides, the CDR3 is TGTGCCAGCAGCGTTGCTAGCGGGGACTGGGAGCAGTACTTC. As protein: CASSVASGDWEQYF.

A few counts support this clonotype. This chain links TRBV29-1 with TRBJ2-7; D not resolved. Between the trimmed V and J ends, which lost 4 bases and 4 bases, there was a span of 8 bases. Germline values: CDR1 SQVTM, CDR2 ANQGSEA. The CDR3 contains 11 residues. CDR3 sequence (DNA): TGCAGCGTTGGGACGAGATACGAGCAGTACTTC. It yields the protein CSVGTRYEQYF.

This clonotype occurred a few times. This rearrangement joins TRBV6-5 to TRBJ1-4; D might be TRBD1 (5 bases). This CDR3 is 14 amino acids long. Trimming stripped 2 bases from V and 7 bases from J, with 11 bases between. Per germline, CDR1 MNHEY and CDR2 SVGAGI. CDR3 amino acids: CASSYQGGFEKLFF. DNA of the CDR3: TGTGCCAGCAGTTACCAGGGAGGGTTTGAAAAACTGTTTTTT.

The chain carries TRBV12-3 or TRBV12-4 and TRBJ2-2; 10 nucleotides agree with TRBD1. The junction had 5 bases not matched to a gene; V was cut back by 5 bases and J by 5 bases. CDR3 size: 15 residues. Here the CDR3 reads CASSPPDRGTGELFF. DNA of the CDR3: TGTGCCAGCAGTCCACCGGACAGGGGGACCGGGGAGCTGTTTTTT.

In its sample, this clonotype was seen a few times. CDR3 protein: CASCPSPGRRETQYF. The CDR3 coding sequence is TGCGCCAGCTGCCCAAGCCCGGGGCGGCGGGAGACCCAGTACTTC. The rearrangement uses TRBV4-1 and TRBJ2-5; D possibly uses TRBD1 or TRBD2 (5 bases each). CDR1 and CDR2 from the germline V gene are MGHRA and YSYEKL. Trimming removed 8 bases from V and 5 bases from J, with 21 bases in between. The CDR3 has 15 residues.

This CDR3 reads CASSFWQDSLEWYF. The CDR3 nucleotides read TGTGCCAGCAGCTTTTGGCAGGACTCCTTGGAGTGGTACTTC. This chain connects TRBV5-4 to TRBJ2-7; possibly TRBD2 for D (5 bases). The CDR3 extends over 14 amino acids. With 2 bases removed from V and 12 bases from J, the gap between germline ends came to 21 bases. CDR1 is SGHNT, CDR2 YYREEE, per germline (reference sequence).

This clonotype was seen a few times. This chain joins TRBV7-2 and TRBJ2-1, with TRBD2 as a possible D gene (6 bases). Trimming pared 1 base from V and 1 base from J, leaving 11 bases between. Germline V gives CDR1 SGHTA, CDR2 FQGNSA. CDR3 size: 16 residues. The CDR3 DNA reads TGTGCCAGCAGCTTAGATGCGGGAATGTCCTACAATGAGCAGTTCTTC. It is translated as CASSLDAGMSYNEQFF.

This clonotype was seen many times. Here the CDR3 reads CASSQTSGSDEQYF. CDR3 in DNA: TGTGCCAGCAGTCAGACTAGCGGGAGTGACGAGCAGTACTTC. The rearrangement joins TRBV12-3 or TRBV12-4 to TRBJ2-7, with 12 bases matching TRBD2. Trimming took 5 bases from V and 5 from J; bases not matched to a gene: 4. This CDR3 comprises 14 residues.

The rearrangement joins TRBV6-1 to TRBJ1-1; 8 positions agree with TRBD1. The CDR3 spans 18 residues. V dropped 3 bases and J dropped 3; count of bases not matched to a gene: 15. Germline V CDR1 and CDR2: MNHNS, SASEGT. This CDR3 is CASSDTQGAVISDTEAFF. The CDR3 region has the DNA TGTGCCAGCAGTGACACCCAGGGGGCTGTAATCTCGGACACTGAAGCTTTCTTT.

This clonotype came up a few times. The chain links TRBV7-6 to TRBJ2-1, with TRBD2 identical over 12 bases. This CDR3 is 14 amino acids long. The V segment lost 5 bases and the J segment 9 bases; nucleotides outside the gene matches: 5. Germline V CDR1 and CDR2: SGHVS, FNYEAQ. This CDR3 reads CASSELAGGFEQFF. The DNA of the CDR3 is TGTGCCAGCAGCGAACTAGCGGGGGGTTTTGAGCAGTTCTTC.

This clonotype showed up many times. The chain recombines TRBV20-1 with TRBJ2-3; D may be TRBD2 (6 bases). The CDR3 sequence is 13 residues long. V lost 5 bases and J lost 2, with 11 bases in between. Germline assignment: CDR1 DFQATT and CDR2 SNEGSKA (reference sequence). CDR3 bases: TGCAGTGCTTGGGGGACTGACACAGATACGCAGTATTTT. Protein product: CSAWGTDTDTQYF.

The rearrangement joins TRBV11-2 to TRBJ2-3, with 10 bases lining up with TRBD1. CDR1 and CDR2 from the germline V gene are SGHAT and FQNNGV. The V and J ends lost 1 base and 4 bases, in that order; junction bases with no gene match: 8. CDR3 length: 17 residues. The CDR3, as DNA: TGTGCCAGCAGCTTAGTTCTTGGGGACAGGGGATCAGATACGCAGTATTTT. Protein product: CASSLVLGDRGSDTQYF.